Below, 19 T cell receptor beta chains from the same sample are listed, as sequenced in a study of blood T cell repertoires in COVID-19. Data came from immunoSEQ multiplex PCR; TCRdb stores just in-frame clones and leaves some out. The table includes under 200,000 clones, around three quarters detected once. Sequencing input: peripheral blood. Receptors were obtained from a man in his 70s with active or convalescent COVID-19.

The chain has TRBV5-1 and TRBJ2-5; D not certain. Deletions cut 4 bases from V and 2 bases from J, with 12 bases between. Germline V gives CDR1 SGHRS, CDR2 YFSETQ. CDR3 size: 14 residues. CDR3 loop: CASSHQSGQETQYF. In nucleotides, the CDR3 is TGCGCCAGCAGCCACCAATCAGGACAAGAGACCCAGTACTTC.

V usage is TRBV27 and J usage is TRBJ2-2; D is perhaps TRBD1 (5 bases). The CDR3 consists of 15 residues. V lost 6 bases to trimming and J lost 5 bases, with 16 bases between them. Germline V lookup: CDR1 MNHEY, CDR2 SMNVEV (reference sequence). The CDR3 DNA sequence: TGTGCCAGCAGCAGGACCAGAGACAGAACCGGGGAGCTGTTTTTT. This codes for CASSRTRDRTGELFF.

The chain couples TRBV10-3 to TRBJ2-7, with 8 bases matching TRBD2. V dropped 2 bases and J dropped 3; count of bases not matched to a gene: 9. Germline V gene data show CDR1 as ENHRY and CDR2 as SYGVKD. This CDR3 has 16 amino acids. CDR3 residues: CAISEPPGTRGYEQYF. CDR3 sequence (DNA): TGTGCCATCAGTGAGCCCCCCGGGACTAGAGGCTACGAGCAGTACTTC.

The CDR3 loop reads CASSLGQVYEQYF. In DNA form, the CDR3 reads TGTGCCAGCAGCTTGGGACAGGTCTACGAGCAGTACTTC. The chain employs TRBV7-8 and TRBJ2-7, with TRBD1 matching 8 bases. CDR3 length equals 13 residues. V lost 3 bases and J lost 3; bases outside the gene matches: 1. Germline-derived CDR1 and CDR2 are SGHVS and FQNEAQ.

The chain has TRBV5-1 and TRBJ2-5, with 10 bases aligning to TRBD1. The V gene end was trimmed by 3 bases and the J gene end by 5 bases; junction bases not matched to a gene: 4. This CDR3 has 14 residues. Germline CDR1 is SGHRS and CDR2 is YFSETQ. The CDR3 loop is CASSYGTGEETQYF. The CDR3 DNA is TGCGCCAGCAGCTACGGGACAGGGGAGGAGACCCAGTACTTC.

V is TRBV3-1 (or the pseudogene TRBV3-2) and J is TRBJ2-3; 9 bases fit TRBD2. The CDR3 sequence is 20 residues long. Germline trimming cut 6 bases from V and 0 bases from J; bases unmatched to any gene: 19. The germline CDR1 and CDR2 sequences are LGHDT and YNNKEL (reference sequence). The CDR3 DNA reads TGTGCCAGCAGTCAAAAGTTAAGAGTGACTAGCGGAGGTAGCACAGATACGCAGTATTTT. It codes for CASSQKLRVTSGGSTDTQYF.

The chain is built from TRBV5-1 and TRBJ2-7; D gene uncertain. CDR1 SGHRS and CDR2 YFSETQ come from the germline V gene. V shed 3 bases and J shed 3 bases, with 7 bases lying between them. CDR3 size: 12 residues. CDR3: CASSSLGYEQYF. The DNA for the CDR3 is TGCGCCAGCAGCTCTCTAGGCTACGAGCAGTACTTC.

The chain employs TRBV6-2 or TRBV6-3 and TRBJ1-2; D uncertain. V dropped 6 bases and J dropped 3 bases, with 20 bases sitting between them. CDR3 length equals 16 residues. Per the germline V gene, CDR1 is MNHEY and CDR2 is SVGEGT. The CDR3 reads CASSRGGGPLDYGYTF. In nucleotides, the CDR3 is TGTGCCAGCAGCCGAGGCGGCGGTCCCTTGGACTATGGCTACACCTTC.

The DNA for the CDR3 is TGTGCCAGCAGTACGACAGGCGAGTCCTACGAGCAGTACTTC. This gives the protein CASSTTGESYEQYF. This chain uses TRBV27 with TRBJ2-7; tentative D call: TRBD1 (6 bases). V lost 5 bases, J lost 1 base, and 12 bases lay in between. This CDR3 contains 14 residues. The germline V gene encodes CDR1 MNHEY and CDR2 SMNVEV (reference sequence).

This chain uses TRBV5-1 with TRBJ2-3; 8 bases are a match to TRBD2. V lost 4 bases to trimming and J lost 0 bases; unmatched junction nucleotides: 7. The germline V gene encodes CDR1 SGHRS and CDR2 YFSETQ. This CDR3 contains 16 residues. CDR3 loop: CASSVPLAESTDTQYF. The DNA of the CDR3 is TGCGCCAGCAGCGTCCCACTAGCGGAAAGCACAGATACGCAGTATTTT.

The CDR3 DNA sequence: TGTGCCAGCAGCCAAGCTCTGGGGCCCTACGAGCAGTACTTC. Encoded protein: CASSQALGPYEQYF. The gene calls are TRBV4-2 and TRBJ2-7; D possibly corresponds to TRBD1 (5 bases). The CDR3 sequence is 14 residues long. Germline-derived CDR1 and CDR2 are LGHNA and YNFKEQ. V was trimmed by 1 base and J by 2 bases, leaving 9 bases between them.

The chain is built from TRBV4-1 and TRBJ2-3; 10 bases fit TRBD2. With 2 bases clipped from V and 6 bases from J, the junction kept 11 bases outside the gene matches. The CDR3 consists of 17 residues. CDR1 and CDR2 from the germline V gene are MGHRA and YSYEKL. CDR3 region: CASSQRPRSGGRDTQYF. The CDR3 region has the DNA TGCGCCAGCAGCCAAAGACCACGTAGCGGGGGGAGGGATACGCAGTATTTT.

The chain is built from TRBV5-4 and TRBJ1-2, with a possible D match to TRBD1 (5 bases). Germline loops: CDR1 SGHNT, CDR2 YYREEE (reference sequence). The CDR3 spans 13 residues. V lost 2 bases to trimming and J lost 11 bases, with 16 bases between them. The CDR3 region is CASSLNRQPKYTF. CDR3 nucleotide sequence: TGTGCCAGCAGCTTAAATAGACAGCCTAAATACACCTTC.

V is TRBV6-4 and J is TRBJ2-1; 12 nucleotides match TRBD1. The germline gives CDR1 MRHNA, CDR2 SNTAGT. V dropped 9 bases and J dropped 5; count of bases not matched to a gene: 20. This CDR3 contains 19 residues. CDR3 sequence: CASNPSEPGQGASNNEQFF. The CDR3 DNA reads as TGTGCCAGTAATCCGTCCGAGCCGGGACAGGGGGCGTCAAACAATGAGCAGTTCTTC.

J is TRBJ1-1 and V is TRBV5-1; maybe TRBD1 (5 bases). V was pared by 1 base and J by 2 bases, with 9 bases between. Germline loops: CDR1 SGHRS, CDR2 YFSETQ. The CDR3 runs to 14 residues. CDR3 DNA: TGCGCCAGCAGCTTGTCCGGGGGTAACACTGAAGCTTTCTTT. This sequence encodes CASSLSGGNTEAFF.

V gene TRBV9 combines with J gene TRBJ2-1; 7 nucleotides line up with TRBD2. The CDR3 covers 15 residues. Trimming at V came to 0 bases and at J to 3 bases, leaving 3 bases not matched to a gene. Germline V CDR1 and CDR2: SGDLS, YYNGEE. CDR3 loop: CASSVGLADYNEQFF. In DNA form, the CDR3 reads TGTGCCAGCAGCGTAGGCCTAGCGGACTACAATGAGCAGTTCTTC.

As concerns this clone: Different DNA sequences within this sample yield the same CDR3. The chain links TRBV18 to TRBJ1-1; D gene uncertain. Germline V CDR1 and CDR2: KGHSH, LQKENI. Trimming pared 0 bases from V and 5 bases from J, leaving 7 bases between. The CDR3 contains 13 residues. The CDR3 spells CASSPPGGTEAFF. The CDR3, as DNA: TGTGCCAGCTCACCACCGGGAGGGACTGAAGCTTTCTTT.

The genes are TRBV29-1 and TRBJ1-2; 12 bases match TRBD1. Looked up from germline, CDR1 is SQVTM and CDR2 is ANQGSEA. Trimming took 3 bases from V and 7 from J; bases not matched to a gene: 0. The CDR3 covers 12 residues. CDR3 sequence (DNA): TGCAGCGTTGAGGGACAGGGGGCTGGCTACACCTTC. This encodes CSVEGQGAGYTF.

V gene TRBV18 combines with J gene TRBJ2-1, with no clear D. CDR1 and CDR2 (germline): KGHSH, LQKENI. The CDR3 covers 14 residues. Trimming removed 0 bases from V and 5 bases from J, with 8 bases in between. The CDR3 spells CASSPPTRNNEQFF. In DNA form, the CDR3 reads TGTGCCAGCTCACCACCTACACGCAACAATGAGCAGTTCTTC.